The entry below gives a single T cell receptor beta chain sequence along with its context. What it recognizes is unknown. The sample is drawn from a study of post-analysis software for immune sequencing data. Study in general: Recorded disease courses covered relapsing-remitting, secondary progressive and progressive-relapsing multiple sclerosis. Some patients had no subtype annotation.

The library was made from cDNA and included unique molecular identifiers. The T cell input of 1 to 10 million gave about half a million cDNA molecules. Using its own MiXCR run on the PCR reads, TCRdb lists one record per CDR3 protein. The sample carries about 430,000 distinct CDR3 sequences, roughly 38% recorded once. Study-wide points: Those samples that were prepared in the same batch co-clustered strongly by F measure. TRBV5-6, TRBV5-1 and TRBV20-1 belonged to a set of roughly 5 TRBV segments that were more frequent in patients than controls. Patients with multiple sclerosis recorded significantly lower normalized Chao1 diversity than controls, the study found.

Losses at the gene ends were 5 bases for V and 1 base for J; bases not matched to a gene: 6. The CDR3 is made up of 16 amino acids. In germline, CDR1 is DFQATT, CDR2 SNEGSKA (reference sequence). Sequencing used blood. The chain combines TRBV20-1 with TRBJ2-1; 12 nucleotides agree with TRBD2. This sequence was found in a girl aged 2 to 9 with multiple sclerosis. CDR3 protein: CSALRLAGASYNEQFF. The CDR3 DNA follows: TGCAGTGCTCTCCGACTAGCGGGAGCTTCCTACAATGAGCAGTTCTTC.